Presented here are 28 T cell receptor beta chains from one specimen sequenced in a study of CD8+CD57+ T cells in acquired aplastic anemia (dated by TCRdb to 2016 to 2019). For sequencing, an Illumina HiSeq 2000 was employed. Genomic DNA was used as template for profiling of TCR beta VDJ combinations and CDR3 sequences. The public sequencing data were trimmed at Q25 with fastp and processed into clonotypes with MiXCR by TCRdb, which kept only in-frame beta chains. Identical CDR3 proteins give one entry, which carries the most common genes and DNA. Within this sample are around 250,000 distinct CDR3 sequences, with 82% of them counted one time only. The top ten clonotypes cover about 41% of the sample. Expansion of CD8+CD57+ cells had been shown by flow cytometry in the patients chosen for sequencing. Input material: sorted CD4+, CD8+, or CD8+CD57+ T cells (not recorded which) from PBMCs. The source of these receptors is a human donor with aplastic anemia.

Regarding this clonotype: An end of the junction does not agree with germline; a read error may underlie this. The rearrangement joins TRBV2 to TRBJ2-5; TRBD1 is a possible D gene (6 bases). Germline CDR1 and CDR2: SNHLY and FYNNEI. The CDR3 length is 14 residues. The CDR3 reads CASRDSYKHKYAVF. DNA for the CDR3: TGTGCCAGCAGGGACAGTTACAAGCACAAATACGCAGTCTTT.

This clonotype was seen more than once but under ten times. The germline gene is not matched at one end of the junction; a read error may be the cause. J is TRBJ2-3 and V is TRBV7-2, with D unclear. The germline CDR1 and CDR2 sequences are SGHTA and FQGNSA. The CDR3 consists of 14 residues. CDR3 nucleotides: TGTGCCAGCAGCGCAGGTTCTGGTCCACCCCTCCACTTTTTT. Amino acid sequence: CASSAGSGPPLHFF.

For this clonotype: The junction does not match germline at one end; this may be a read error. CDR3 loop: CASREYQNYYNDF. In DNA, the CDR3 is TGTGCCAGCAGGGAATACCAGAACTACTACAATGATTTT. The chain employs TRBV9 and TRBJ2-3; no clear D. The CDR3 has 13 residues. CDR1 is SGDLS, CDR2 YYNGEE, per germline. The full variable domain, rest sourced from reference TRBV9 and TRBJ2-3, is DSGVTQTPKHLITATGQRVTLRCSPRSGDLSVYWYQQSLDQGLQFLIQYYNGEERAKGNILERFSAQQFPDLHSELNLSSLELGDSALYFCASREYQNYYNDFGPGTRLTVL.

There are many counts of this clonotype. The CDR3 sequence: CATNFARPLITEAFF. The CDR3 DNA sequence: TGTGCCACCAATTTCGCAAGACCCCTCATCACTGAAGCTTTCTTT. The chain carries TRBV24-1 and TRBJ1-1; D not resolved. The CDR3 runs to 15 residues. The V gene's germline CDR1 is KGHDR and CDR2 SFDVKD. Between the trimmed V and J ends, which lost 8 bases and 4 bases, there was a span of 19 bases.

J is TRBJ2-3 and V is TRBV11-3; D is perhaps TRBD2 (5 bases). V was clipped by 1 base and J by 7 bases, with 9 bases between them. From germline, CDR1 is SGHNT and CDR2 YENEEA. The CDR3 runs 13 residues. The CDR3 DNA is TGTGCCAGCAGCTTAGCGGGAAGACATACGCAGTATTTT. Protein sequence: CASSLAGRHTQYF.

The J gene is TRBJ2-7, the V gene TRBV7-8; D may be TRBD2 (6 bases). The germline CDR1 and CDR2 sequences are SGHVS and FQNEAQ. The CDR3 has 14 amino acids. Trimming left V 3 bases short and J 2 bases short, with 11 bases between. The CDR3 DNA sequence: TGTGCCAGCAGCTTGGCCGGGAGTCCCTACGAGCAGTACTTC. Protein: CASSLAGSPYEQYF.

Note on this clonotype: Given the absence of the conserved phenylalanine or tryptophan at the CDR3 end, a read error is likely. The chain is built from TRBV7-3 and TRBJ2-6; unclear D gene. Germline values: CDR1 SGHTA, CDR2 FQGTGA. The CDR3 has 12 residues. Trimming shortened V by 6 bases and J by 6 bases, and 6 bases separated the two germline ends. CDR3 sequence: CASRLQANVLTL. The CDR3 DNA reads as TGTGCCAGCAGATTACAGGCCAACGTCCTGACTTTG.

Concerning this clonotype itself: The junction differs from germline at one of its ends, possibly a read error. CDR3 sequence: CASSHGGLNEQFF. Written as DNA, the CDR3 is TGCGCCAGCAGTCATGGGGGGTTGAATGAGCAGTTCTTC. The genes are TRBV2 and TRBJ2-1; a possible D gene is TRBD2 (6 bases). The V gene's germline CDR1 is SNHLY and CDR2 FYNNEI. CDR3 size: 13 residues.

This clonotype was found a few times. The gene calls are TRBV11-3 and TRBJ2-1, with unresolved D. This CDR3 contains 15 residues. V was clipped by 0 bases and J by 2 bases, with 8 bases between them. Germline assignment: CDR1 SGHNT and CDR2 YENEEA. CDR3 sequence: CASSLDIGAYNEQFF. CDR3 nucleotide sequence: TGTGCCAGCAGCTTAGATATCGGAGCCTACAATGAGCAGTTCTTC.

The chain employs TRBV10-3 and TRBJ1-2; D might be TRBD1 (5 bases). The CDR3 runs to 12 residues. Germline V gives CDR1 ENHRY, CDR2 SYGVKD. The V end lost 5 bases, the J end lost 8 bases, and 12 bases lay between the germline ends. CDR3 amino acids: CAISRDSAGYTF. The CDR3 nucleotides are TGTGCCATCAGTCGGGACTCGGCGGGCTACACCTTC.

This clonotype appeared once. The junction does not match germline at one end; this may be a read error. The chain links TRBV7-3 to TRBJ2-3; D tentatively reads TRBD1 or TRBD2 (6 bases each). This CDR3 has 13 residues. Germline-derived CDR1 and CDR2 are SGHTA and FQGTGA. The CDR3 loop is CASAGEANAVEHF. Here the CDR3 DNA reads TGTGCCAGCGCAGGGGAGGCCAACGCCGTTGAACACTTT.

Concerning this clonotype: This likely comes from a read error, as the CDR3 has no conserved phenylalanine or tryptophan at its end. It is unclear where the CDR3 begins or ends on the DNA, so no DNA is shown, and the CDR3 is as TCRdb lists it. V is TRBV7-9 and J is TRBJ2-3; the table gives TRBD1 as D, unverified against the DNA. Germline lookup yields CDR1 SEHNR and CDR2 FQNEAQ (reference sequence). The CDR3 is 13 amino acids in total, end residues counted. The CDR3: CASSLASPDTNFG.

This rearrangement joins TRBV7-3 to TRBJ2-7; D perhaps matches TRBD1 (6 bases). The CDR3 consists of 16 residues. In germline, CDR1 is SGHTA, CDR2 FQGTGA. The germline V and J ends were trimmed by 8 bases and 10 bases, with 30 bases remaining between them. CDR3 DNA sequence: TGTGCCAGCTCAAGACAGGCCAACGCCGTTGAACACGGACAGTACGTC. This translates into CASSRQANAVEHGQYV.

This chain links TRBV15 with TRBJ2-1; the D is unclear. TRBJ2-7 matches the DNA end more closely, so the J call is doubtful. The CDR3 is 14 amino acids. Germline V gives CDR1 LNHNV, CDR2 YYDKDF (reference sequence). The DNA of the CDR3 is TGTGCCACCAGCAGCAGCAGCGAGTACAATAAGCAGTACTTC. It codes for CATSSSSEYNKQYF.

The rearrangement uses TRBV7-8 and TRBJ1-1; 7 nucleotides agree with TRBD1. Germline V gives CDR1 SGHVS, CDR2 FQNEAQ. The CDR3 runs to 16 residues. With 0 bases clipped from V and 2 bases from J, the junction kept 6 bases outside the gene matches. The CDR3 DNA reads as TGTGCCAGCAGCTTAGCGGGAGGGGGCGATAACACTGAAGCTTTCTTT. Translated, it gives CASSLAGGGDNTEAFF.

Remarks on this clonotype: As the CDR3 is not closed by the conserved phenylalanine or tryptophan, this likely results from a read error. The DNA is left out, because the CDR3 cannot be placed on it with certainty; the CDR3 is given as TCRdb lists it. The chain has TRBV7-9 and TRBJ2-1. Germline V gene sequence: CDR1 SEHNR, CDR2 FQNEAQ (reference sequence). The CDR3 length equals 13 residues, ends included. CDR3 in amino acids: CASSVTETYYELY.

This clonotype was counted between two and nine times. This chain links TRBV25-1 with TRBJ1-1, with D maybe TRBD1 (6 bases). CDR1 is MGHDK and CDR2 is SYGVNS in the germline V gene. V shed 3 bases and J shed 6 bases, with 11 bases lying between them. CDR3 length equals 13 residues. The CDR3 DNA reads as TGTGCCAGCAGTGAGGGGGGGCAACCTGAAGCTTTCTTT. Its protein product is CASSEGGQPEAFF.

To note about this clonotype: Because the CDR3 is missing its conserved closing phenylalanine or tryptophan, this is likely a read error. It is unclear where the CDR3 begins or ends on the DNA, so no DNA is shown, and the CDR3 is as TCRdb lists it. The rearrangement links TRBV7-8 to TRBJ2-3; the table gives TRBD2 as D, unverified against the DNA. Germline loops: CDR1 SGHVS, CDR2 FQNEAQ. The CDR3 is 13 amino acids in total, end residues counted. This CDR3 reads CASSLAGGAAKQY.

V usage is TRBV10-1 and J usage is TRBJ2-5, with D maybe TRBD2 (7 bases). Trimming stripped 6 bases from V and 11 bases from J, with 19 bases between. The CDR3 has 13 residues. From germline, CDR1 is WNHNN and CDR2 SYGVQD (reference sequence). Written as DNA, the CDR3 is TGCGCCAGCAGGGGAGGGGGGGGAGAGGCGCAGTACTTC. It codes for CASRGGGGEAQYF.

The chain uses TRBV24-1 and TRBJ2-2; no clear D gene. The V end lost 3 bases, the J end lost 0 bases, and 7 bases lay between the germline ends. The CDR3 contains 15 residues. Germline V CDR1 and CDR2: KGHDR, SFDVKD. In nucleotides, the CDR3 is TGTGCCACCAGTGATACAGTTACGAACACCGGGGAGCTGTTTTTT. It codes for CATSDTVTNTGELFF.

Concerning this clonotype itself: Germline is not matched at one junction end, which may reflect a read error. Here the CDR3 reads CASSLAGGPLTQSF. The CDR3 DNA reads as TGTGCCAGCAGCTTAGCGGGAGGTCCACTTACGCAGTCTTTT. This chain uses TRBV7-8 with TRBJ1-1; no clear D gene. In germline, CDR1 is SGHVS, CDR2 FQNEAQ. The CDR3 length is 14 residues.

Notes on this clonotype: The junction shows a germline mismatch at one end, possibly a read error. The V call is TRBV9, the J call TRBJ2-5; D is ambiguous. The germline V gene encodes CDR1 SGDLS and CDR2 YYNGEE. This CDR3 is 14 amino acids long. CDR3 nucleotides: TGTGCCACCAGCGTCTTCAGGCCGCAAGCGCCTACGAACTTC. It yields the protein CATSVFRPQAPTNF.

This clonotype was observed a handful of times. One junction end disagrees with the germline gene, perhaps due to a read error. This chain links TRBV7-9 with TRBJ1-1; D unclear. The CDR3 spans 14 residues. Germline V gene sequence: CDR1 SEHNR, CDR2 FQNEAQ (reference sequence). The CDR3 nucleotides are TGTGCCAGCAGCTTAGCGGGAGGCGGCACTGAAGCGTTTTTT. It yields the protein CASSLAGGGTEAFF.

Only a few counts were recorded for this clonotype. J is TRBJ2-1 and V is TRBV9, with D maybe TRBD2 (6 bases). CDR1 is SGDLS, CDR2 YYNGEE, per germline. V shed 0 bases and J shed 11 bases, with 21 bases lying between them. This CDR3 contains 16 residues. Here the CDR3 reads CASSVEDYPLVNKQFF. In DNA, the CDR3 is TGTGCCAGCAGCGTAGAGGACTATCCCCTGGTGAACAAGCAGTTCTTC. The entire variable domain, with the rest obtained from reference TRBV9 and TRBJ2-1, is as follows: DSGVTQTPKHLITATGQRVTLRCSPRSGDLSVYWYQQSLDQGLQFLIQYYNGEERAKGNILERFSAQQFPDLHSELNLSSLELGDSALYFCASSVEDYPLVNKQFFGPGTRLTVL.

This clonotype came up many times. As DNA, the CDR3 is TGTGCCAGCAGCTTAGCTAGTCAGCAAGAGACCCAGTACTTC. Translated, it gives CASSLASQQETQYF. The chain employs TRBV13 and TRBJ2-5; D gene ambiguous. The CDR3 sequence is 14 residues long. Trimming removed 1 base at V and 2 bases at J, with 8 bases between. Per the germline V gene, CDR1 is PRHDT and CDR2 is FYEKMQ (reference sequence).

The V and J genes are TRBV7-9 and TRBJ2-1, with 7 bases lining up with TRBD1. The CDR3 length is 16 residues. J lost 7 bases, V lost 5 bases, and 14 bases had no gene match. Germline CDR1 reads SEHNR; CDR2 reads FQNEAQ (reference sequence). The DNA of the CDR3 is TGTGCCAGCAGCATTGGACAGAGGGGGCAGGAGAATGAGCAGTTCTTC. This encodes CASSIGQRGQENEQFF.

The V call is TRBV5-6, the J call TRBJ2-3, with a tentative D call TRBD2 (5 bases). This CDR3 contains 11 residues. Trimming took 3 bases from V and 8 from J, leaving 7 bases between them. The germline CDR1 and CDR2 sequences are SGHDT and YYEEEE. The CDR3 here is CASSSGSTQYF. The CDR3 region has the DNA TGTGCCAGCAGCTCGGGGAGTACGCAGTATTTT.

The chain links TRBV9 to TRBJ2-3; D might be TRBD2 (7 bases). The V gene's germline CDR1 is SGDLS and CDR2 YYNGEE. This CDR3 region has 14 residues. Trimming removed 4 bases from V and 14 bases from J, with 23 bases in between. CDR3 nucleotides: TGTGCCAGCAGCTTGGGAGGGGGGCCCACTAAAGCGTATTTT. It yields the protein CASSLGGGPTKAYF.